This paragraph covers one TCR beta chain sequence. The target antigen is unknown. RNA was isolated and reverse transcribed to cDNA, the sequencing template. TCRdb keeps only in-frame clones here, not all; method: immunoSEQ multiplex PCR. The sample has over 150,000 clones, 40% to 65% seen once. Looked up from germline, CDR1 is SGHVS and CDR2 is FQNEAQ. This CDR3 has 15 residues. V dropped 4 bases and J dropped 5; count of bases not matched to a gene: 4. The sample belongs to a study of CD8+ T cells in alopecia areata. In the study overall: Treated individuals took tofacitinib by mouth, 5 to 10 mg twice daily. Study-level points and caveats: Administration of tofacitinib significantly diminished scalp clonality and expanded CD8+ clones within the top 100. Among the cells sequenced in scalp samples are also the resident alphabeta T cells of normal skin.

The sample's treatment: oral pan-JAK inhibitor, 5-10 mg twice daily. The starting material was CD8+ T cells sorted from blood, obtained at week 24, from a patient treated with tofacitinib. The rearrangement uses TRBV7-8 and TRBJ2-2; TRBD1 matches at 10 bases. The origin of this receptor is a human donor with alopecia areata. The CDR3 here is CASSSTGGRTGELFF. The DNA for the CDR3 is TGTGCCAGCAGCTCGACAGGGGGCCGAACCGGGGAGCTGTTTTTT.